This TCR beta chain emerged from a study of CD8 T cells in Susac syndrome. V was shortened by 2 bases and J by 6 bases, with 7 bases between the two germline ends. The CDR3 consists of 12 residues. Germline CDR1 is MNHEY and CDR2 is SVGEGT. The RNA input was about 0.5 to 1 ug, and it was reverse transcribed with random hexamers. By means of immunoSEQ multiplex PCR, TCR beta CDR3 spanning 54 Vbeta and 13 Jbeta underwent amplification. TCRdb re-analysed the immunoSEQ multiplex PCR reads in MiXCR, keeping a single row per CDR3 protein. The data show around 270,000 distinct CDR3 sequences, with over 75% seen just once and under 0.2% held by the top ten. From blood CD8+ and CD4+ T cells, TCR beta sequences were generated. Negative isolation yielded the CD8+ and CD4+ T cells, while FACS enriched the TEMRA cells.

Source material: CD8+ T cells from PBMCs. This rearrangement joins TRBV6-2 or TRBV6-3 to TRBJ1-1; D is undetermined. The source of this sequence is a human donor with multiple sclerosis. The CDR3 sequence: CASSYREAEAFF. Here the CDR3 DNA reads TGTGCCAGCAGTTACCGTGAGGCTGAAGCTTTCTTT.